These 27 T cell receptor beta chains came from one sample sequenced in a study of CD8+ T cells in alopecia areata. Treatment here: oral pan-JAK inhibitor, 5-10 mg twice daily. Reverse transcribed after extraction, RNA yielded cDNA as the sequencing template. Assay: immunoSEQ multiplex PCR; the TCRdb copy retains only in-frame clones and omits some. The repertoire holds roughly 99,000 clones, about 83% seen once, with roughly a quarter in the top ten. Sequencing used CD8+ T cells sorted from blood, obtained at week 24, from a patient treated with tofacitinib. These receptors were obtained from a human donor with alopecia areata.

This chain connects TRBV11-2 to TRBJ2-3; D uncertain. Trimming removed 5 bases from V and 3 bases from J, with 9 bases in between. The CDR3 is 13 residues long. The germline CDR1 and CDR2 sequences are SGHAT and FQNNGV. The CDR3: CASSPLETDTQYF. In DNA form, the CDR3 reads TGTGCCAGCAGCCCCTTGGAGACAGATACGCAGTATTTT. Together with reference TRBV11-2 and TRBJ2-3, the CDR3 gives the full variable domain: EAGVAQSPRYKIIEKRQSVAFWCNPISGHATLYWYQQILGQGPKLLIQFQNNGVVDDSQLPKDRFSAERLKGVDSTLKIQPAKLEDSAVYLCASSPLETDTQYFGPGTRLTVL.

The chain carries TRBV7-2 and TRBJ2-2; D may be TRBD2 (6 bases). V lost 5 bases and J lost 4, with 14 bases in between. The germline V gene has CDR1 SGHTA and CDR2 FQGNSA. The length of the CDR3 is 15 residues. The CDR3 coding sequence is TGTGCCAGCAGCAGAACTAGCTACGGCACCGGGGAGCTGTTTTTT. Residues: CASSRTSYGTGELFF.

This chain uses TRBV4-1 with TRBJ1-1; D is unresolved. The V gene's germline CDR1 is MGHRA and CDR2 YSYEKL. V gave up 1 base and J gave up 0 bases, with 9 bases separating them. The CDR3 is made up of 15 amino acids. The CDR3 sequence is CASSQVEGMNTEAFF. DNA of the CDR3: TGCGCCAGCAGCCAAGTTGAGGGTATGAACACTGAAGCTTTCTTT.

The V and J genes are TRBV29-1 and TRBJ2-1, with 7 bases aligning to TRBD2. The CDR3 is made up of 14 amino acids. From germline, CDR1 is SQVTM and CDR2 ANQGSEA. The CDR3 DNA reads TGCTCACCATGGGCGGGGGAATCCTACAATGAGCAGTTCTTC. Its translation is CSPWAGESYNEQFF.

The CDR3 protein is CASSFRTSGGQYNEQFF. In DNA, the CDR3 is TGCGCCAGCAGCTTCCGGACTAGCGGGGGCCAATACAATGAGCAGTTCTTC. This chain links TRBV5-1 with TRBJ2-1, with TRBD2 identical over 13 bases. J was trimmed by 4 bases and V by 2 bases; bases with no gene match: 6. CDR3 size: 17 residues. The germline CDR1 and CDR2 sequences are SGHRS and YFSETQ.

V is TRBV27 and J is TRBJ2-5; D gene unclear. The germline V gene has CDR1 MNHEY and CDR2 SMNVEV (reference sequence). The CDR3 sequence is 13 residues long. V dropped 4 bases and J dropped 5 bases, with 11 bases sitting between them. Written as DNA, the CDR3 is TGTGCCAGCAGTTCTCCTGGGTGGGAGACCCAGTACTTC. Residues: CASSSPGWETQYF.

V is TRBV18 and J is TRBJ2-2, with TRBD1 matching 9 bases. Germline loops: CDR1 KGHSH, CDR2 LQKENI. Unmatched junction bases numbered 4, after V lost 6 bases and J lost 5 bases. CDR3 length equals 14 residues. The CDR3 protein is CASSGTGPTGELFF. The CDR3 DNA follows: TGTGCCAGCTCCGGGACAGGGCCGACCGGGGAGCTGTTTTTT.

The chain recombines TRBV2 with TRBJ2-7; tentatively, D is TRBD2 (5 bases). The V and J ends lost 6 bases and 0 bases respectively, with 12 bases between them. Germline CDR1 SNHLY, CDR2 FYNNEI. The CDR3 runs 14 residues. The CDR3 sequence is CASSGGKGSYEQYF. The DNA of the CDR3 is TGTGCCAGCAGCGGAGGAAAGGGCTCCTACGAGCAGTACTTC.

The chain couples TRBV11-2 to TRBJ1-2; 9 nucleotides line up with TRBD1. V dropped 1 base and J dropped 4; count of bases not matched to a gene: 4. Germline CDR1 and CDR2: SGHAT and FQNNGV. The CDR3 totals 15 residues. The CDR3 spells CASSLGGQGFYGYTF. The CDR3 coding sequence is TGTGCCAGCAGCTTAGGTGGACAGGGGTTCTATGGCTACACCTTC.

On this clone itself: At one end the junction does not follow the germline gene, possibly because of a read error. CDR3 residues: CASSLSSGAPYWDEQFF. CDR3 DNA: TGTGCTAGCAGCTTATCTAGCGGGGCGCCCTACTGGGATGAGCAGTTCTTC. The chain combines TRBV7-7 with TRBJ2-1; 9 positions match TRBD2. This CDR3 region has 17 residues. Germline assignment: CDR1 SSHAT and CDR2 FNYEAQ (reference sequence). Based on the CDR3 plus reference TRBV7-7 and TRBJ2-1, the full variable domain is GAGVSQSPRYKVTKRGQDVTLRCDPISSHATLYWYQQALGQGPEFLTYFNYEAQPDKSGLPSDRFSAERPEGSISTLTIQRTEQRDSAMYRCASSLSSGAPYWDEQFFGPGTRLTVL.

There are a few counts of this clone. This chain links TRBV7-9 with TRBJ2-1, with 11 bases fitting TRBD2. V lost 5 bases and J lost 5; bases outside the gene matches: 5. This CDR3 has 15 amino acids. Germline CDR1 reads SEHNR; CDR2 reads FQNEAQ (reference sequence). The CDR3 spells CASSDGTSGDNEQFF. The CDR3 DNA sequence: TGTGCCAGCAGCGACGGGACTAGCGGCGACAATGAGCAGTTCTTC.

The chain carries TRBV5-5 and TRBJ2-7, with 8 bases that match TRBD1. This CDR3 has 14 residues. Trimming removed 4 bases from V and 4 bases from J; junction bases left unmatched: 7. Germline CDR1 and CDR2: SGHKS and YYEKEE (reference sequence). The CDR3 reads CASSPGTGLYEQYF. The CDR3, as DNA: TGTGCCAGCAGCCCAGGGACAGGCCTTTACGAGCAGTACTTC. Filled out from reference TRBV5-5 and TRBJ2-7, the complete variable domain reads DAGVTQSPTHLIKTRGQQVTLRCSPISGHKSVSWYQQVLGQGPQFIFQYYEKEERGRGNFPDRFSARQFPNYSSELNVNALLLGDSALYLCASSPGTGLYEQYFGPGTRLTVT.

The chain has TRBV29-1 and TRBJ2-5; 12 nucleotides agree with TRBD2. The CDR3 totals 15 residues. Germline trimming cut 6 bases from V and 4 bases from J; bases unmatched to any gene: 9. Germline lookup yields CDR1 SQVTM and CDR2 ANQGSEA. CDR3 bases: TGCAGCGTGGAACTAGCGGGGGGTGTTTTAGAGACCCAGTACTTC. Amino acids: CSVELAGGVLETQYF.

This chain joins TRBV13 and TRBJ2-7, with 9 bases fitting TRBD2. The ends lost 6 bases at V and 3 bases at J; junction bases unmatched: 12. The CDR3 sequence is 16 residues long. Germline CDR1 PRHDT, CDR2 FYEKMQ (reference sequence). Written as DNA, the CDR3 is TGTGCCAGCAGAATGAGTTCAACTAGCGGGTTCTACGAGCAGTACTTC. It codes for CASRMSSTSGFYEQYF.

This clone qualifies as medium-sized. This rearrangement joins TRBV7-9 to TRBJ2-2; weak D call: TRBD1 (5 bases). CDR3 length: 17 amino acids. V shed 3 bases and J shed 0 bases, with 14 bases lying between them. Germline CDR1 is SEHNR and CDR2 is FQNEAQ (reference sequence). The CDR3 nucleotides read TGTGCCAGCAGCTTGATTACAGGCCGCCCGAACACCGGGGAGCTGTTTTTT. Amino acid sequence: CASSLITGRPNTGELFF.

Remarks on this clone: An end of the junction differs from the germline gene, which may be a read error. This chain uses TRBV19 with TRBJ1-1; maybe TRBD1 (6 bases). From germline, CDR1 is LNHDA and CDR2 SQIVND (reference sequence). CDR3 length: 12 residues. In DNA form, the CDR3 reads TGTACCAGTAGTCAAGGACAGAATGAAGCTTTCTTT. It codes for CTSSQGQNEAFF.

The chain combines TRBV4-3 with TRBJ2-5, with D possibly being TRBD1 (6 bases). CDR1 and CDR2 (germline): LGHNA, YSLEER. CDR3 length equals 15 residues. Trimming removed 2 bases at V and 1 base at J, with 11 bases between. The CDR3 nucleotides read TGCGCCAGCAGCCAAAATCAGGGGACCCAAGAGACCCAGTACTTC. This gives the protein CASSQNQGTQETQYF.

DNA for the CDR3: TGCGCCAGCAGCTCGTCGATAGGGGTTGGCACCGGGGAGCTGTTTTTT. As protein: CASSSSIGVGTGELFF. The J gene is TRBJ2-2, the V gene TRBV4-1; D is perhaps TRBD1 (5 bases). Trimming left V 5 bases short and J 4 bases short, with 17 bases between. The CDR3 runs 16 residues. CDR1 is MGHRA and CDR2 is YSYEKL in the germline V gene.

This clone occurred a few times. This chain uses TRBV4-2 with TRBJ2-3; 9 nucleotides agree with TRBD2. V lost 0 bases, J lost 6 bases, and 7 bases stayed unmatched. Germline values: CDR1 LGHNA, CDR2 YNFKEQ. The CDR3 totals 16 residues. CDR3 sequence reads: CASSQDWRGGLDTQYF. The CDR3 nucleotides read TGTGCCAGCAGCCAAGATTGGCGGGGGGGCCTGGATACGCAGTATTTT.

The chain joins TRBV4-3 to TRBJ2-4; D is unresolved. The CDR3 loop spans 16 amino acids. CDR1 is LGHNA and CDR2 is YSLEER in the germline V gene. The V end lost 1 base, the J end lost 8 bases, and 18 bases lay between the germline ends. This CDR3 reads CASSQGAGSRPDIQYF. CDR3 nucleotide sequence: TGCGCCAGCAGCCAAGGGGCTGGCAGCAGGCCGGACATTCAGTACTTC.

CDR3 protein: CASSISTGWNSPLHF. For the CDR3, the DNA is TGTGCCAGTAGTATCAGTACAGGGTGGAATTCACCCCTCCACTTT. V gene TRBV19 combines with J gene TRBJ1-6; D is possibly TRBD1 (6 bases). The ends were cut back, 3 bases at V and 7 bases at J, with 13 bases in the middle. The germline CDR1 and CDR2 sequences are LNHDA and SQIVND (reference sequence). The CDR3 loop spans 15 amino acids.

The V and J genes are TRBV19 and TRBJ2-7; TRBD1 might be the D (5 bases). From germline, CDR1 is LNHDA and CDR2 SQIVND (reference sequence). The CDR3 is 17 amino acids. The V end was cut by 4 bases, the J end by 3 bases, with 22 bases between. The CDR3 here is CASSTPAQKGPCYEQYF. CDR3 DNA: TGTGCCAGTAGTACCCCGGCCCAAAAGGGGCCTTGCTACGAGCAGTACTTC. The full variable domain, completed using reference TRBV19 and TRBJ2-7, is DGGITQSPKYLFRKEGQNVTLSCEQNLNHDAMYWYRQDPGQGLRLIYYSQIVNDFQKGDIAEGYSVSREKKESFPLTVTSAQKNPTAFYLCASSTPAQKGPCYEQYFGPGTRLTVT.

This chain connects TRBV6-5 to TRBJ1-1, with 7 bases that match TRBD1. CDR3 length: 14 amino acids. The V gene's germline CDR1 is MNHEY and CDR2 SVGAGI. Losses at the gene ends were 5 bases for V and 1 base for J; bases not matched to a gene: 4. CDR3 sequence: CASSTGTANTEAFF. The CDR3 DNA is TGTGCCAGCAGTACTGGGACAGCGAACACTGAAGCTTTCTTT.

CDR3 in amino acids: CALGDTQYF. For the CDR3, the DNA is TGTGCCTTAGGGGACACACAGTACTTC. V gene TRBV21-1 combines with J gene TRBJ2-7; TRBD1, as called in the table, went unchecked against the DNA. TRBV21-1 is designated a pseudogene. This CDR3 is built from 9 residues.

This chain links TRBV19 with TRBJ2-7; D may correspond to TRBD1 or TRBD2 (6 bases each). The CDR3 spans 15 residues. CDR1 is LNHDA, CDR2 SQIVND, per germline (reference sequence). V dropped 4 bases and J dropped 3 bases, with 16 bases sitting between them. The CDR3 is CASSKGWGAGYEQYF. CDR3 nucleotides: TGTGCCAGTAGTAAGGGTTGGGGGGCCGGCTACGAGCAGTACTTC.

The gene calls are TRBV4-1 and TRBJ1-2, with a tentative D call TRBD1 (6 bases). The CDR3 runs to 15 residues. Germline V gene data show CDR1 as MGHRA and CDR2 as YSYEKL. V shed 1 base and J shed 5 bases, with 14 bases lying between them. CDR3 loop: CASSQVTQGRYGYTF. CDR3 sequence (DNA): TGCGCCAGCAGCCAAGTTACCCAGGGGAGGTATGGCTACACCTTC.

This clone was observed a handful of times. The CDR3 DNA is TGTGCTAGTGGTTCTGCACAGGGTATGTACGAGCAGTACTTC. It encodes CASGSAQGMYEQYF. The rearrangement links TRBV12-5 to TRBJ2-7; D may be TRBD1 (6 bases). CDR1 and CDR2 (germline): LGHNT, FRNRAP. This CDR3 region has 14 residues. The germline V and J ends were trimmed by 4 bases and 4 bases, with 14 bases remaining between them. Full variable domain (outside the CDR3, taken from reference TRBV12-5 and TRBJ2-7): DARVTQTPRHKVTEMGQEVTMRCQPILGHNTVFWYRQTMMQGLELLAYFRNRAPLDDSGMPKDRFSAEMPDATLATLKIQPSEPRDSAVYFCASGSAQGMYEQYFGPGTRLTVT.